This is a list of T cell receptor beta chains from one sample in a study of cytomegalovirus exposure and HLA in healthy donors. Assay used: immunoSEQ multiplex PCR; TCRdb lists only in-frame clones, some missing. The table lists 150,000 to 200,000 clones, under 90% of them singletons, with about 9.4% in the top ten. Sequenced: PBMCs. Receptors were obtained from a woman aged 18 to 35 in good health and CMV-seropositive. Each CDR3 is given with its conserved first and last residue. A D gene is named only where the DNA matches it firmly. A clone size is listed for some rows: how often the clone was seen (once, few, many), or a class if it is expanded.

size	V	J	D	CDR3	DNA
.	TRBV7-2	TRBJ1-4	TRBD1	CASSLYQGAVNEKLFF	TGTGCCAGCAGCTTGTATCAGGGGGCTGTAAATGAAAAACTGTTTTTT
.	TRBV6-1	TRBJ2-2	TRBD1	CASSEGGDRLTGELFF	TGTGCCAGCAGTGAAGGGGGGGACAGGTTAACCGGGGAGCTGTTTTTT
.	TRBV9	TRBJ2-2	.	CASRQGVTGELFF	TGTGCCAGCAGACAGGGTGTCACCGGGGAGCTGTTTTTT
once	TRBV4-3	TRBJ2-6	.	CASSQGRGGPSGANVLTF	TGCGCCAGCAGCCAAGGGCGGGGCGGACCCTCTGGGGCCAACGTCCTGACTTTC
.	TRBV20-1	TRBJ2-7	.	CSAVSGEQYF	TGCAGTGCCGTGAGCGGCGAGCAGTACTTC
.	TRBV10-3	TRBJ1-1	TRBD1	CAISPGQGEGRTEAFF	TGTGCCATCAGTCCGGGACAGGGTGAGGGCCGCACTGAAGCTTTCTTT
.	TRBV5-1	TRBJ2-7	TRBD2	CASSLAASGSVPSYEQYF	TGCGCCAGCAGCTTGGCGGCTAGCGGGAGTGTTCCCTCCTACGAGCAGTACTTC
.	TRBV18	TRBJ2-5	.	CASSPWLGETQYF	TGTGCCAGCTCACCCTGGCTCGGGGAGACCCAGTACTTC
.	TRBV7-2	TRBJ2-5	TRBD1	CASTPDRTPRETQYF	TGTGCCAGCACCCCGGACAGGACCCCTCGGGAGACCCAGTACTTC
.	TRBV10-3	TRBJ2-1	.	CAISEANEQFF	TGTGCCATCAGTGAAGCAAATGAGCAGTTCTTC
.	TRBV9	TRBJ2-2	TRBD2	CASRTSGPSGELFF	TGTGCCAGCCGCACTAGCGGGCCGTCCGGGGAGCTGTTTTTT
.	TRBV5-8	TRBJ1-3	.	CASSLSGLSGNTIYF	TGTGCCAGCAGCTTGTCAGGGCTCTCTGGAAACACCATATATTTT
.	TRBV19	TRBJ1-5	TRBD1	CASSMTGWGQPQHF	TGTGCCAGTAGTATGACAGGGTGGGGTCAGCCCCAGCATTTT
.	TRBV29-1	TRBJ2-3	TRBD2	CSVERLAVFTDTQYF	TGCAGCGTTGAACGACTAGCGGTATTCACAGATACGCAGTATTTT
once	TRBV6-5	TRBJ1-5	.	CASSSLKWGGNQPQHF	TGTGCCAGCAGTTCTCTTAAATGGGGAGGGAATCAGCCCCAGCATTTT
.	TRBV18	TRBJ1-3	.	CASSPLTGENTIYF	TGTGCCAGCTCACCACTTACAGGCGAGAACACCATATATTTT
.	TRBV5-1	TRBJ1-2	.	CASTLTGGRYGYTF	TGCGCCAGCACCCTGACAGGTGGGAGATATGGCTACACCTTC
.	TRBV6-5	TRBJ1-4	TRBD1	CASRPGQGAGKLFF	TGTGCCAGCAGGCCTGGACAGGGAGCAGGAAAACTGTTTTTT
once	TRBV5-1	TRBJ2-7	.	CASSLEGWEQYF	TGCGCCAGCAGCTTGGAGGGGTGGGAGCAGTACTTC
.	TRBV9	TRBJ2-1	TRBD1	CASSVAGTGAWEQFF	TGTGCCAGCAGCGTAGCAGGGACAGGGGCTTGGGAGCAGTTCTTC
.	TRBV27	TRBJ2-3	TRBD2	CASSPSGTSGSDTQYF	TGTGCCAGCAGCCCCTCCGGGACTAGCGGCTCAGATACGCAGTATTTT
.	TRBV10-3	TRBJ1-3	TRBD1	CAISDWDRGSGNTIYF	TGTGCCATCAGTGATTGGGACAGGGGTTCTGGAAACACCATATATTTT
.	TRBV19	TRBJ1-2	TRBD1	CASSTSRQGKGGYTF	TGTGCCAGTAGTACCTCTCGACAGGGGAAAGGAGGCTACACCTTC
once	TRBV9	TRBJ2-2	TRBD2	CASRAGVFDGELFF	TGTGCCAGCAGAGCGGGAGTCTTTGACGGGGAGCTGTTTTTT
.	TRBV10-3	TRBJ2-1	TRBD2	CAIKAGGTNEQFF	TGTGCCATCAAGGCGGGAGGAACCAATGAGCAGTTCTTC
.	TRBV7-2	TRBJ2-7	.	CASSLSGVNYEQYF	TGTGCCAGCAGCTTAAGCGGAGTTAACTACGAGCAGTACTTC
.	TRBV18	TRBJ1-3	.	CASSLMSPSSSGNTIYF	TGTGCCAGCTCACTCATGTCCCCCTCGAGCTCTGGAAACACCATATATTTT
.	TRBV28	TRBJ2-7	TRBD2	CASRAREGLTYEQYF	TGTGCCAGCAGGGCACGGGAGGGTCTCACCTACGAGCAGTACTTC
.	TRBV5-1	TRBJ1-2	.	CASSLGATSNYGYTF	TGCGCCAGCAGCTTGGGGGCCACCTCTAACTATGGCTACACCTTC
many	TRBV28	TRBJ2-3	TRBD2	CASSFALKRLAETDTQYF	TGTGCCAGCAGTTTCGCCCTAAAGAGACTAGCGGAGACAGATACGCAGTATTTT
few	TRBV2	TRBJ1-3	.	CASSDVTSGNTIYF	TGTGCCAGCAGTGACGTCACTTCTGGAAACACCATATATTTT
.	TRBV5-1	TRBJ2-6	TRBD1	CASSRQGSGANVLTF	TGCGCCAGCAGCAGACAGGGATCCGGGGCCAACGTCCTGACTTTC
once	TRBV25-1	TRBJ1-1	.	CASTDRRDVNTEAFF	TGTGCCAGCACGGACCGGAGGGACGTGAACACTGAAGCTTTCTTT
few	TRBV6-5	TRBJ1-4	.	CATAIRTDEKLFF	TGTGCCACCGCCATCCGGACAGATGAAAAACTGTTTTTT
.	TRBV30	TRBJ1-5	.	CAWSVPGGQNQPQHF	TGTGCCTGGAGTGTACCCGGGGGGCAGAATCAGCCCCAGCATTTT
once	TRBV18	TRBJ2-7	.	CASSPPWAGGLPEQYF	TGTGCCAGCTCACCGCCGTGGGCAGGAGGACTCCCCGAGCAGTACTTC
.	TRBV9	TRBJ1-2	TRBD1	CASSERTGTGGKWDGYTF	TGTGCCAGCAGCGAGCGAACCGGGACAGGGGGAAAGTGGGATGGCTACACCTTC
.	TRBV5-8	TRBJ1-4	.	CASSPSVIQITNEKLFF	TGTGCCAGCAGCCCCTCGGTCATACAGATTACTAATGAAAAACTGTTTTTT
.	TRBV7-9	TRBJ2-2	.	CASRGGRNTGELFF	TGTGCCAGCAGGGGAGGAAGGAACACCGGGGAGCTGTTTTTT
.	TRBV2	TRBJ2-1	TRBD2	CASSDLAATNNEQFF	TGTGCCAGCAGTGACCTAGCGGCTACAAACAATGAGCAGTTCTTC
.	TRBV11-2	TRBJ2-5	TRBD2	CASSLDMVRASGRHQETQYF	TGTGCCAGCAGCTTAGATATGGTTCGGGCTAGCGGGCGCCATCAAGAGACCCAGTACTTC
.	TRBV6-4	TRBJ2-3	TRBD2	CASSSGGTQTDTQYF	TGTGCCAGCAGTTCCGGGGGGACGCAGACCGATACGCAGTATTTT
.	TRBV7-9	TRBJ1-1	.	CASSLATGPEAFF	TGTGCCAGCAGCTTAGCTACGGGTCCCGAAGCTTTCTTT
once	TRBV10-1	TRBJ2-2	.	CASSEGSPNTGELFF	TGCGCCAGCAGTGAAGGGAGCCCGAACACCGGGGAGCTGTTTTTT
.	TRBV5-1	TRBJ2-2	.	CASRSEFVEFTGELFF	TGCGCCAGCAGGAGCGAGTTCGTCGAATTCACCGGGGAGCTGTTTTTT
many	TRBV9	TRBJ1-1	.	CASSHRVHTEAFF	TGTGCCAGCAGCCATCGGGTGCACACTGAAGCTTTCTTT
.	TRBV7-3	TRBJ2-3	TRBD1	CASSLTGGGDTQYF	TGTGCCAGCAGCTTGACAGGGGGCGGAGATACGCAGTATTTT
.	TRBV7-8	TRBJ2-7	.	CASSYRLASYSYEQYF	TGTGCCAGCAGCTATAGGTTAGCGAGCTACTCCTACGAGCAGTACTTC
.	TRBV11-3	TRBJ2-3	TRBD2	CASSTRLAGSLDTQYF	TGTGCCAGCAGCACCCGACTAGCGGGATCATTGGATACGCAGTATTTT
.	TRBV5-6	TRBJ2-5	TRBD2	CASSLTGGPGETQYF	TGTGCCAGCAGCTTGACGGGAGGGCCGGGAGAGACCCAGTACTTC
.	TRBV7-3	TRBJ2-1	.	CASSIQGFGTNEQFF	TGTGCCAGCAGCATACAGGGATTTGGGACGAATGAGCAGTTCTTC
.	TRBV6-5	TRBJ2-5	TRBD1	CASSYVGTGDLETQYF	TGTGCCAGCAGTTACGTGGGGACAGGGGATTTAGAGACCCAGTACTTC
.	TRBV4-1	TRBJ2-1	.	CASSQVYSGGTSYNEQFF	TGCGCCAGCAGCCAAGTATACTCCGGCGGAACCTCCTACAATGAGCAGTTCTTC
.	TRBV4-2	TRBJ2-2	TRBD2	CASSHGGSYNTGELFF	TGTGCCAGCAGCCATGGCGGGAGTTATAACACCGGGGAGCTGTTTTTT
.	TRBV18	TRBJ1-2	TRBD1	CASSPRTGAGYGYTF	TGTGCCAGCTCACCCCGGACAGGGGCAGGGTATGGCTACACCTTC